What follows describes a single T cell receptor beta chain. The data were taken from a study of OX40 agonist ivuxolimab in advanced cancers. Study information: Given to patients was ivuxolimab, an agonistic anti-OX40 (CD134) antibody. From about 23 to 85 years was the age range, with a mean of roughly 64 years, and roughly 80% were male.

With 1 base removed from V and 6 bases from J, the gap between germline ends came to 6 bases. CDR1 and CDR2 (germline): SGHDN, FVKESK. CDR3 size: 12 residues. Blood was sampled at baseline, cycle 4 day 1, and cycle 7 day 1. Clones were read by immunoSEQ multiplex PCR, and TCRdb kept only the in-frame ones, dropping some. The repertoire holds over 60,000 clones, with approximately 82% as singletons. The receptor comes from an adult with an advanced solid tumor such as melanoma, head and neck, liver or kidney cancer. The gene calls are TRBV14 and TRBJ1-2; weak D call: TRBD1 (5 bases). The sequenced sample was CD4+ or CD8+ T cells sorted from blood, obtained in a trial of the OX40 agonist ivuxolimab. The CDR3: CASSQAGNGYTF. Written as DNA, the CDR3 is TGTGCCAGCAGCCAAGCAGGGAATGGCTACACCTTC.